These 31 T cell receptor beta chains originate from one sample sequenced in a study of shared clonotypes between healthy human individuals. Some clones are missing from TCRdb's copy, which holds only in-frame ones; the method was immunoSEQ multiplex PCR. The profile covers over a million clones, with 95% to 99% appearing a single time and about 0.4% taken by the ten largest. Specimen: naive CD4+ T cells sorted from blood. Subset described: CD45RA+ positively selected. These receptors were taken from a man aged 25-45 years in good health.

The genes are TRBV19 and TRBJ1-3, with 8 bases matching TRBD1. Germline CDR1 is LNHDA and CDR2 is SQIVND (reference sequence). V was pared by 7 bases and J by 2 bases, with 16 bases of the junction left unmatched. The length of the CDR3 is 18 residues. CDR3: CASIGTGWSPRTGNTIYF. CDR3 DNA: TGTGCCAGTATTGGGACAGGATGGTCCCCACGGACTGGAAACACCATATATTTT.

As to this clone: The same CDR3 also results from other DNA sequences found in this sample. V gene TRBV6-5 combines with J gene TRBJ2-2, with D possibly matching TRBD2 (5 bases). CDR1 is MNHEY, CDR2 SVGAGI, per germline. The CDR3 is made up of 16 amino acids. The V end was cut by 0 bases, the J end by 0 bases, with 8 bases between. CDR3 coding DNA: TGTGCCAGCAGTTACTCAAGCGGAGCGAACACCGGGGAGCTGTTTTTT. Protein product: CASSYSSGANTGELFF.

This clone was picked up one time. The chain has TRBV29-1 and TRBJ2-7; no reliable D call. Germline assignment: CDR1 SQVTM and CDR2 ANQGSEA. Trimming removed 6 bases at V and 0 bases at J, with 15 bases between. This CDR3 region has 14 residues. CDR3 region: CSVSALYSSYEQYF. CDR3 nucleotides: TGCAGCGTCTCGGCCCTTTATTCCTCCTACGAGCAGTACTTC.

The gene calls are TRBV18 and TRBJ2-7; the D gene is possibly TRBD2 (5 bases). Trimming shortened V by 6 bases and J by 3 bases, and 15 bases separated the two germline ends. Germline V CDR1 and CDR2: KGHSH, LQKENI. This CDR3 spans 14 amino acids. CDR3 in amino acids: CASSREGLRYEQYF. DNA for the CDR3: TGTGCCAGCTCGCGAGAAGGACTTCGCTACGAGCAGTACTTC.

The rearrangement uses TRBV28 and TRBJ1-1; maybe TRBD1 (5 bases). Trimming shortened V by 2 bases and J by 5 bases, and 18 bases separated the two germline ends. There are 16 residues in the CDR3. Germline V gene lookup returns CDR1 MDHEN and CDR2 SYDVKM. CDR3 coding DNA: TGTGCCAGCAGTTTAGGGGGGTCGGGAGGTGTAACTGAAGCTTTCTTT. Protein product: CASSLGGSGGVTEAFF.

This chain links TRBV2 with TRBJ2-1, with 10 bases matching TRBD2. This CDR3 spans 16 amino acids. The junction had 9 bases not matched to a gene; V was cut back by 4 bases and J by 6 bases. Germline CDR1 and CDR2: SNHLY and FYNNEI. The CDR3 sequence is CASSGGLAGVLNEQFF. In DNA, the CDR3 is TGTGCCAGCAGTGGTGGGCTAGCGGGAGTACTCAATGAGCAGTTCTTC.

The chain links TRBV4-3 to TRBJ2-3; 10 nucleotides align to TRBD2. The CDR3 length is 16 residues. Germline V gene data show CDR1 as LGHNA and CDR2 as YSLEER. The junction had 5 bases not matched to a gene; V was cut back by 1 base and J by 4 bases. The CDR3 sequence is CASSQGPSGSPDTQYF. The DNA of the CDR3 is TGCGCCAGCAGCCAAGGTCCTAGCGGGAGCCCAGATACGCAGTATTTT.

The J gene is TRBJ2-7, the V gene TRBV6-6; D gene uncertain. CDR1 and CDR2 from the germline V gene are MNHNY and SVGAGI (reference sequence). Between the trimmed V and J ends, which lost 4 bases and 1 base, there was a span of 11 bases. The CDR3 length is 14 residues. In nucleotides, the CDR3 is TGTGCCAGCAGTTCCTTCGACGGGTCCTACGAGCAGTACTTC. Translated, it gives CASSSFDGSYEQYF.

The chain recombines TRBV5-1 with TRBJ2-5; tentative D call: TRBD2 (5 bases). The CDR3 consists of 12 residues. V dropped 4 bases and J dropped 3 bases, with 7 bases sitting between them. Germline V gene lookup returns CDR1 SGHRS and CDR2 YFSETQ. The CDR3 bases are TGCGCCAGCAGCGCCGGGAAAGAGACCCAGTACTTC. Translated: CASSAGKETQYF.

V is TRBV27 and J is TRBJ2-1, with 8 bases fitting TRBD2. The germline gives CDR1 MNHEY, CDR2 SMNVEV (reference sequence). This CDR3 contains 19 residues. J was trimmed by 7 bases and V by 3 bases; bases with no gene match: 20. The CDR3 loop reads CASSFGIPARGRRGNEQFF. CDR3 coding DNA: TGTGCCAGCAGTTTTGGTATCCCGGCCCGCGGGAGGAGGGGGAATGAGCAGTTCTTC.

V gene TRBV19 combines with J gene TRBJ2-1; 12 bases match TRBD2. The CDR3 sequence is 15 residues long. After removal of 3 bases from V and 9 bases from J, the junction contained 6 bases not matched to a gene. The germline V gene has CDR1 LNHDA and CDR2 SQIVND (reference sequence). CDR3: CASSIGTSGFGEQFF. In DNA form, the CDR3 reads TGTGCCAGTAGTATCGGGACTAGCGGGTTTGGTGAGCAGTTCTTC. The variable domain in full, with the rest retrieved from reference TRBV19 and TRBJ2-1, is DGGITQSPKYLFRKEGQNVTLSCEQNLNHDAMYWYRQDPGQGLRLIYYSQIVNDFQKGDIAEGYSVSREKKESFPLTVTSAQKNPTAFYLCASSIGTSGFGEQFFGPGTRLTVL.

This CDR3 reads CASSPGGALAYEQYF. CDR3 in DNA: TGTGCCAGCTCACCCGGGGGGGCGCTGGCCTACGAGCAGTACTTC. The V and J genes are TRBV18 and TRBJ2-7; 8 bases align to TRBD2. This CDR3 contains 15 residues. Germline-derived CDR1 and CDR2 are KGHSH and LQKENI. The trim removed 3 bases at V and 2 bases at J, leaving 6 bases unmatched.

The rearrangement uses TRBV5-6 and TRBJ2-1; the match to TRBD2 covers 12 bases. V was pared by 6 bases and J by 8 bases, with 6 bases of the junction left unmatched. The CDR3 sequence is 14 residues long. Germline V gene data show CDR1 as SGHDT and CDR2 as YYEEEE. The CDR3 loop is CASTTSGRRHEQFF. As DNA, the CDR3 is TGTGCCAGCACGACTAGCGGGAGACGTCATGAGCAGTTCTTC.

The DNA of the CDR3 is TGTGCCAGCTCACCATTGACAGGGGTCGTGAACACTGAAGCTTTCTTT. Encoded protein: CASSPLTGVVNTEAFF. V is TRBV18 and J is TRBJ1-1, with 8 bases identical to TRBD1. CDR3 length equals 16 residues. In germline, CDR1 is KGHSH, CDR2 LQKENI. J lost 0 bases, V lost 2 bases, and 5 bases had no gene match.

J is TRBJ1-1 and V is TRBV7-8, with D possibly matching TRBD1 (5 bases). CDR1 SGHVS and CDR2 FQNEAQ come from the germline V gene. The CDR3 has 16 residues. Trimming shortened V by 1 base and J by 6 bases, and 18 bases separated the two germline ends. The CDR3 nucleotides read TGTGCCAGCAGCTTAGGCGGCCAGGGTATAATCTCTGAAGCTTTCTTT. It encodes CASSLGGQGIISEAFF.

The chain employs TRBV28 and TRBJ2-1; D remains unclear. Trimming cost V 3 bases and J 3 bases, with 9 bases left between them. This CDR3 has 14 amino acids. The germline CDR1 and CDR2 sequences are MDHEN and SYDVKM. The CDR3 DNA sequence: TGTGCCAGCAGTTTGCGGCATAACTACAATGAGCAGTTCTTC. The encoded protein is CASSLRHNYNEQFF.

The chain combines TRBV5-4 with TRBJ1-1; no firm D call. The CDR3 is 13 residues long. With 4 bases removed from V and 6 bases from J, the gap between germline ends came to 13 bases. CDR1 and CDR2 from the germline V gene are SGHNT and YYREEE (reference sequence). The CDR3: CASSKDLSAEAFF. For the CDR3, the DNA is TGTGCCAGCAGCAAGGACCTTAGCGCTGAAGCTTTCTTT.

A word on this clone: The sample holds other DNA sequences that translate to the same CDR3. V and J are TRBV18 and TRBJ2-7; D is perhaps TRBD2 (6 bases). CDR1 is KGHSH and CDR2 is LQKENI in the germline V gene. Between the trimmed V and J ends, which lost 6 bases and 4 bases, there was a span of 7 bases. The CDR3 has 11 residues. As DNA, the CDR3 is TGTGCCAGCTCGGGGACTTACGAGCAGTACTTC. As protein: CASSGTYEQYF.

The chain combines TRBV5-1 with TRBJ2-2, with 9 positions matching TRBD1. Looked up from germline, CDR1 is SGHRS and CDR2 is YFSETQ. The CDR3 length is 17 residues. The V segment lost 0 bases and the J segment 2 bases; nucleotides outside the gene matches: 5. The CDR3 is CASSLAGQGTNTGELFF. The DNA of the CDR3 is TGCGCCAGCAGCTTGGCCGGACAGGGGACAAACACCGGGGAGCTGTTTTTT. The full variable domain, in which reference TRBV5-1 and TRBJ2-2 provide the parts outside the CDR3, is KAGVTQTPRYLIKTRGQQVTLSCSPISGHRSVSWYQQTPGQGLQFLFEYFSETQRNKGNFPGRFSGRQFSNSRSEMNVSTLELGDSALYLCASSLAGQGTNTGELFFGEGSRLTVL.

This sequence joins TRBV6-5 and TRBJ2-7; D not certain. Trimming took 4 bases from V and 6 from J, leaving 10 bases between them. This CDR3 contains 12 residues. Germline CDR1 is MNHEY and CDR2 is SVGAGI. CDR3: CASSSTWGEQYF. The CDR3 nucleotides read TGTGCCAGCAGTTCCACTTGGGGCGAGCAGTACTTC.

This clone is a singleton in its sample. The chain recombines TRBV30 with TRBJ2-5; D not resolved. Trimming pared 0 bases from V and 1 base from J, leaving 9 bases between. This CDR3 has 14 residues. Germline CDR1 reads GTSNPN; CDR2 reads SVGIG (reference sequence). CDR3 protein: CAWSVGRSQETQYF. CDR3 nucleotides: TGTGCCTGGAGTGTAGGCAGGAGCCAAGAGACCCAGTACTTC.

This sequence joins TRBV28 and TRBJ1-4, with TRBD1 matching over 8 bases. Germline V gene data show CDR1 as MDHEN and CDR2 as SYDVKM. V gave up 2 bases and J gave up 0 bases; unmatched junction bases: 14. This CDR3 has 20 residues. This chain's CDR3 is CASSLQDRARPLATNEKLFF. The CDR3 DNA follows: TGTGCCAGCAGTTTACAGGACAGGGCGCGTCCGCTTGCAACTAATGAAAAACTGTTTTTT. Complete variable domain (other parts from reference TRBV28 and TRBJ1-4): DVKVTQSSRYLVKRTGEKVFLECVQDMDHENMFWYRQDPGLGLRLIYFSYDVKMKEKGDIPEGYSVSREKKERFSLILESASTNQTSMYLCASSLQDRARPLATNEKLFFGSGTQLSVL.

The V gene is TRBV2, the J gene TRBJ2-3; no definite D call. The CDR3 sequence is 16 residues long. The germline gives CDR1 SNHLY, CDR2 FYNNEI. The germline V and J ends were trimmed by 6 bases and 0 bases, with 16 bases remaining between them. CDR3 nucleotide sequence: TGTGCCAGCAGGGACGTAGTGATGGGGAGCACAGATACGCAGTATTTT. It translates to CASRDVVMGSTDTQYF.

Here the CDR3 reads CAISERKQGTWQFF. CDR3 coding DNA: TGTGCCATCAGTGAGAGGAAACAGGGAACGTGGCAGTTCTTC. This rearrangement joins TRBV10-3 to TRBJ2-1, with D possibly TRBD1 on 6 matching bases. V lost 2 bases and J lost 12, with 17 bases in between. The CDR3 spans 14 residues. Germline loops: CDR1 ENHRY, CDR2 SYGVKD.

The chain uses TRBV29-1 and TRBJ2-7; 11 bases map to TRBD1. CDR1 is SQVTM and CDR2 is ANQGSEA in the germline V gene. The trim removed 7 bases at V and 7 bases at J, leaving 6 bases unmatched. The CDR3 spans 12 residues. CDR3 sequence reads: CSAGQGAEEQYF. The DNA of the CDR3 is TGCAGCGCTGGACAGGGGGCGGAGGAGCAGTACTTC.

In DNA, the CDR3 is TGCAGTGTTAACAAAGAGACCCAGTACTTC. Amino acids: CSVNKETQYF. The J gene is TRBJ2-5, the V gene TRBV20-1; no definite D call. Looked up from germline, CDR1 is DFQATT and CDR2 is SNEGSKA (reference sequence). Trimming shortened V by 7 bases and J by 3 bases, and 6 bases separated the two germline ends. The CDR3 contains 10 residues.

This chain joins TRBV5-1 and TRBJ2-1; 9 bases agree with TRBD2. After removal of 4 bases from V and 6 bases from J, the junction contained 8 bases not matched to a gene. Germline V gene sequence: CDR1 SGHRS, CDR2 YFSETQ. This CDR3 has 15 amino acids. Written as DNA, the CDR3 is TGCGCCAGCAGCCCAGGGACTAGCAAATCCAATGAGCAGTTCTTC. It translates to CASSPGTSKSNEQFF.

Regarding this clone: Other DNA sequences of this sample code for an identical CDR3. The chain couples TRBV18 to TRBJ1-1; D ambiguous. Between the trimmed V and J ends, which lost 3 bases and 1 base, there was a span of 6 bases. Germline CDR1 reads KGHSH; CDR2 reads LQKENI. The CDR3 covers 13 residues. The CDR3 nucleotides read TGTGCCAGCTCACCTAAGCGGAACACTGAAGCTTTCTTT. It translates to CASSPKRNTEAFF.

V is TRBV6-1 and J is TRBJ2-7; 9 nucleotides agree with TRBD1. There are 15 residues in the CDR3. Germline V gene data show CDR1 as MNHNS and CDR2 as SASEGT. Trimming removed 6 bases from V and 4 bases from J; junction bases left unmatched: 10. The CDR3 reads CASRRDRAGSYEQYF. The DNA for the CDR3 is TGTGCCAGCAGGAGGGACAGGGCGGGAAGTTACGAGCAGTACTTC.

This chain uses TRBV18 with TRBJ2-1, with D tentatively TRBD1 or TRBD2 (5 bases each). The ends were cut back, 0 bases at V and 0 bases at J, with 9 bases in the middle. The CDR3 covers 16 residues. CDR1 is KGHSH and CDR2 is LQKENI in the germline V gene. The DNA for the CDR3 is TGTGCCAGCTCACCACCAGAGGGGAGCTCCTACAATGAGCAGTTCTTC. Translated: CASSPPEGSSYNEQFF.

The CDR3 here is CASSYWGNTEAFF. CDR3 sequence (DNA): TGCGCCAGCAGCTACTGGGGGAACACTGAAGCTTTCTTT. The J gene is TRBJ1-1, the V gene TRBV5-1; D remains ambiguous. V lost 3 bases to trimming and J lost 1 base, with 7 bases between them. Per the germline V gene, CDR1 is SGHRS and CDR2 is YFSETQ. The CDR3 runs to 13 residues.